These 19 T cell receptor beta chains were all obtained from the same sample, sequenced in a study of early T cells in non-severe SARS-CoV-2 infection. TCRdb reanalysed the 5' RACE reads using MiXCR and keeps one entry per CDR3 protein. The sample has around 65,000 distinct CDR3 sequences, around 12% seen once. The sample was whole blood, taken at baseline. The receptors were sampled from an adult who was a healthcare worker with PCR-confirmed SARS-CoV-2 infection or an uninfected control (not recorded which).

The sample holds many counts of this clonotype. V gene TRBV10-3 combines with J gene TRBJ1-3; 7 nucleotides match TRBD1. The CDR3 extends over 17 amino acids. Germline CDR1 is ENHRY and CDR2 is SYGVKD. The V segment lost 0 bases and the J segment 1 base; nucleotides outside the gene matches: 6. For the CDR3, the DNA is TGTGCCATCAGTGAGTCGGTGAAGGGGGCATCTGGAAACACCATATATTTT. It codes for CAISESVKGASGNTIYF.

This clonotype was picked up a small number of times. The CDR3 here is CATSRESMPQFF. The DNA of the CDR3 is TGTGCCACCAGCAGAGAAAGTATGCCGCAGTTCTTC. The J gene is TRBJ2-1, the V gene TRBV15; D remains ambiguous. CDR1 and CDR2 from the germline V gene are LNHNV and YYDKDF (reference sequence). V lost 0 bases and J 12 bases, leaving 9 bases between the germline ends. CDR3 length: 12 amino acids. The full variable domain, rest sourced from reference TRBV15 and TRBJ2-1, is DAMVIQNPRYQVTQFGKPVTLSCSQTLNHNVMYWYQQKSSQAPKLLFHYYDKDFNNEADTPDNFQSRRPNTSFCFLDIRSPGLGDTAMYLCATSRESMPQFFGPGTRLTVL.

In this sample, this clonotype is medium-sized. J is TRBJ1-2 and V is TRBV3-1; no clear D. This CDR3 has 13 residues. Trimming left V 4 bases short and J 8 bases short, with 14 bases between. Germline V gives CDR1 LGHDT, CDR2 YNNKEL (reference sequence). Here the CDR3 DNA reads TGTGCCAGCAGCCCCGATTCGGTTGCGGGCTACACCTTC. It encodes CASSPDSVAGYTF.

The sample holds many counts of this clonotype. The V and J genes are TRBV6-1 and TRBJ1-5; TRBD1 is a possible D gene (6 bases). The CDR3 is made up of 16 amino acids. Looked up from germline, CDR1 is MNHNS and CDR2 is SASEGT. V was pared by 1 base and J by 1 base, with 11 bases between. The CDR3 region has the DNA TGTGCCAGCAGTGAAGGGCCGGGGACAAGCAATCAGCCCCAGCATTTT. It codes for CASSEGPGTSNQPQHF.

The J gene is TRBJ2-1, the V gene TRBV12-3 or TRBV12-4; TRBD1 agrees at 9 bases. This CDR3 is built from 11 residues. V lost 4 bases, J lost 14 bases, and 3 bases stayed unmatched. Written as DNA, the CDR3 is TGTGCCAGCAGTTGGGGGGACAGGGAGTTCTTC. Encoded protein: CASSWGDREFF.

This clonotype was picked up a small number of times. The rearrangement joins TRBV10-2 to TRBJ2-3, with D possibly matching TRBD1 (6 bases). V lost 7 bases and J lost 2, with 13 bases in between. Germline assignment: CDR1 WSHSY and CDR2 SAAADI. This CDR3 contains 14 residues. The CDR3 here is CASTIQGNTDTQYF. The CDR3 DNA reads TGCGCCAGCACAATACAGGGAAACACAGATACGCAGTATTTT.

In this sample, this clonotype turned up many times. The CDR3 loop reads CASRPRTGGPQYF. The CDR3 DNA reads TGTGCCAGCAGACCTAGGACAGGGGGCCCTCAGTACTTC. This chain links TRBV7-9 with TRBJ2-7, with 11 bases aligning to TRBD1. CDR3 length: 13 amino acids. Trimming cost V 6 bases and J 10 bases; bases outside gene matches: 8. Per germline, CDR1 SEHNR and CDR2 FQNEAQ (reference sequence).

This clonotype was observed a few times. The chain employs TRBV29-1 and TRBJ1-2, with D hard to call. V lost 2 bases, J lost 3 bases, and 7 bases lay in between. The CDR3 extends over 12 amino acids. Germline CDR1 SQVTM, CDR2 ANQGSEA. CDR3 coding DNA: TGCAGCGTTGAAACCGGGTACTATGGCTACACCTTC. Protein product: CSVETGYYGYTF.

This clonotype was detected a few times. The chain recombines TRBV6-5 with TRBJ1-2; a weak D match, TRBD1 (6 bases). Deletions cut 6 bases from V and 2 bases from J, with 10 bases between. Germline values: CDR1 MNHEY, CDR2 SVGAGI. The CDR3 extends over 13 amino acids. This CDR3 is CASSKDRNYGYTF. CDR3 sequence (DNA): TGTGCCAGCAGCAAGGACAGAAACTATGGCTACACCTTC.

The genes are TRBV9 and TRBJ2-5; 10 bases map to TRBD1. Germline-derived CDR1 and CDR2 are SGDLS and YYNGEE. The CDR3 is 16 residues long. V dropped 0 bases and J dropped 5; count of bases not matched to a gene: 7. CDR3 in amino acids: CASSVVSDRGHETQYF. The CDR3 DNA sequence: TGTGCCAGCAGCGTAGTTTCCGACAGGGGGCACGAGACCCAGTACTTC.

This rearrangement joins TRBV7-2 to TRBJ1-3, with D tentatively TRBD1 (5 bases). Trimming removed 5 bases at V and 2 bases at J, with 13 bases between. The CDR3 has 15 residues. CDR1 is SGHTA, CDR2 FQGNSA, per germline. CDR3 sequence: CASSPEGLPGNTIYF. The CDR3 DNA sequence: TGTGCCAGCAGCCCCGAGGGACTCCCTGGAAACACCATATATTTT.

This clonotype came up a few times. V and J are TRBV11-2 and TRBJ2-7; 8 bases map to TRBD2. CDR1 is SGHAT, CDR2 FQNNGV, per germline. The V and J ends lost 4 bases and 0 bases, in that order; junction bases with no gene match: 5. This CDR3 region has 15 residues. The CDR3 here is CASSSLAGSSYEQYF. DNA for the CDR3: TGTGCCAGCAGCTCCCTAGCGGGCAGCTCCTACGAGCAGTACTTC.

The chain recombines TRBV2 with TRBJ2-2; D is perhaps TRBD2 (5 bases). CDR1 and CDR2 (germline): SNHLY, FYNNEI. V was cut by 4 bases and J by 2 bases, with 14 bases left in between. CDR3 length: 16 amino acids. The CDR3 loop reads CASSGGAERNTGELFF. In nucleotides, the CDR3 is TGTGCCAGCAGTGGGGGAGCGGAAAGAAACACCGGGGAGCTGTTTTTT.

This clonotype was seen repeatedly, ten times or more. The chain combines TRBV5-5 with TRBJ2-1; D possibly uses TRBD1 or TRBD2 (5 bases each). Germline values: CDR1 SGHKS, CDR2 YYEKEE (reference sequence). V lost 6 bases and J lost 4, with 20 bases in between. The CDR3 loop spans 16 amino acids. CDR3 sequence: CASTYRAGPGYNEQFF. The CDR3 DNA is TGTGCCAGCACATATCGGGCAGGGCCGGGGTACAATGAGCAGTTCTTC.

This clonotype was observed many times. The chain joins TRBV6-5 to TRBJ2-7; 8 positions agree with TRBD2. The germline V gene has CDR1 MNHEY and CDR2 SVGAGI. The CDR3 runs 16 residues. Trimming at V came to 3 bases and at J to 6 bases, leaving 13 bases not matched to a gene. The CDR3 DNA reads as TGTGCCAGCAGTTATCCGTCCGGCAGCGGGAGATCCGAGCAGTACTTC. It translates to CASSYPSGSGRSEQYF.

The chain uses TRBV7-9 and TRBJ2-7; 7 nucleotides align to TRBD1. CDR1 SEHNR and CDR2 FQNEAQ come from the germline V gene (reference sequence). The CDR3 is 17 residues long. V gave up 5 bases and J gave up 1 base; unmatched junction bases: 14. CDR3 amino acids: CASSPAPHRGPSYEQYF. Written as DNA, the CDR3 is TGTGCCAGCAGCCCCGCCCCCCACAGGGGCCCTTCCTACGAGCAGTACTTC. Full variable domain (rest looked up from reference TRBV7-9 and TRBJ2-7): DTGVSQNPRHKITKRGQNVTFRCDPISEHNRLYWYRQTLGQGPEFLTYFQNEAQLEKSRLLSDRFSAERPKGSFSTLEIQRTEQGDSAMYLCASSPAPHRGPSYEQYFGPGTRLTVT.

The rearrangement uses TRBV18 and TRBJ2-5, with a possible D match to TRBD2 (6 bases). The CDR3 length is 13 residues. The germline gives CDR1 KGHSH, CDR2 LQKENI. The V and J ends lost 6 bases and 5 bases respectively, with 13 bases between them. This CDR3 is CASSRGVRETQYF. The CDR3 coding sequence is TGTGCCAGCTCTCGCGGGGTCCGGGAGACCCAGTACTTC.

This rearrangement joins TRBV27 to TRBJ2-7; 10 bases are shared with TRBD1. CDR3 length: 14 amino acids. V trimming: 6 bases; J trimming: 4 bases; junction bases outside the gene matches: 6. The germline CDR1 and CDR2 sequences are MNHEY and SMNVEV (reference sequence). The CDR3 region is CASRPDRGQYEQYF. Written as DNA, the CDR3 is TGTGCCAGCAGGCCCGACAGGGGGCAATACGAGCAGTACTTC.

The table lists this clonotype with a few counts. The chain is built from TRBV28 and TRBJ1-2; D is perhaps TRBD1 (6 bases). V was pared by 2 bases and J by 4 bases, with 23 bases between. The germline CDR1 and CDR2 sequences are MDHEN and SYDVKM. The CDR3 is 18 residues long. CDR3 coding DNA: TGTGCCAGCAGTTTACAACAGGGTAGGAGGGATGGAGGCTATGGCTACACCTTC. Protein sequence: CASSLQQGRRDGGYGYTF.